The 8 T cell receptor beta chains in this list originate from one sample, sequenced in a study of T cell responses to AZD1222 COVID-19 vaccine listed by TCRdb under 2021. Explained via the paper, the time point label denotes: baseline before first vaccination. The treatment or condition label here, explained by the study, means: meningococcal conjugate vaccine given as trial control. Preparation of the library involved the immunoSEQ multiplex PCR assay. The immuneACCESS repertoire file appears here via TCRdb, limited to in-frame rearrangements. These files lack a portion of the clones; in checked studies, under half of the deficit traces to unresolved V genes, and the cause of the others is not known. This sample comprises 150,000 to 180,000 clones, 80% to 90% of them detected only once. The top ten clonotypes cover 5.5% of the sample. This sample comprised peripheral blood, obtained on day 0 of MenACWY control vaccination. These TCRs come from an adult in good health.

The CDR3 region is CASSPPRNTEAFF. Written as DNA, the CDR3 is TGTGCCAGCTCACCGCCCCGGAACACTGAAGCTTTCTTT. This chain joins TRBV18 and TRBJ1-1; D unresolved. V was pared by 3 bases and J by 1 base, with 6 bases between. This CDR3 is 13 amino acids long. CDR1 is KGHSH, CDR2 LQKENI, per germline.

The chain recombines TRBV6-2 or TRBV6-3 with TRBJ1-1; 7 nucleotides agree with TRBD1. V lost 2 bases and J lost 3; bases outside the gene matches: 9. This CDR3 has 16 residues. Germline V CDR1 and CDR2: MNHEY, SVGEGT. The CDR3 loop reads CASSYVRGRVDTEAFF. DNA of the CDR3: TGTGCCAGCAGTTACGTAAGGGGGCGAGTGGACACTGAAGCTTTCTTT.

This sequence joins TRBV23-1 and TRBJ2-7; no clear D. TRBV23-1 is assigned to the ORF class and has an uncertain function. The length of the CDR3 is 14 residues. V lost 3 bases to trimming and J lost 4 bases, with 13 bases between them. CDR3 protein: CASSQGRSQYEQYF. The CDR3 DNA is TGCGCCAGCAGTCAGGGTCGGTCCCAATACGAGCAGTACTTC.

The chain recombines TRBV28 with TRBJ2-3, with 9 bases that match TRBD2. Germline values: CDR1 MDHEN, CDR2 SYDVKM. Trimming removed 5 bases from V and 4 bases from J; junction bases left unmatched: 10. This CDR3 comprises 16 residues. The CDR3 region has the DNA TGTGCCAGCAGTCCTCTGCGCGGGGGGGGGTCAGATACGCAGTATTTT. Protein sequence: CASSPLRGGGSDTQYF.

This chain connects TRBV10-3 to TRBJ2-2; D call uncertain. V was shortened by 5 bases and J by 5 bases, with 12 bases between the two germline ends. The germline gives CDR1 ENHRY, CDR2 SYGVKD. The CDR3 loop spans 14 amino acids. In DNA form, the CDR3 reads TGTGCCATCAGTCCTACGGTCGGGACCGGGGAGCTGTTTTTT. Residues: CAISPTVGTGELFF.

The V call is TRBV11-2, the J call TRBJ1-1; D is unresolved. The CDR3 consists of 15 residues. Germline assignment: CDR1 SGHAT and CDR2 FQNNGV. Trimming cost V 4 bases and J 3 bases, with 15 bases left between them. The CDR3 sequence: CASSSYARLYTEAFF. The CDR3 nucleotides read TGTGCCAGCAGCTCCTACGCCAGGCTATACACTGAAGCTTTCTTT.

The chain joins TRBV18 to TRBJ1-5; D is possibly TRBD1 (6 bases). Germline CDR1 KGHSH, CDR2 LQKENI. The CDR3 spans 13 residues. V was cut by 3 bases and J by 7 bases, with 10 bases left in between. The DNA for the CDR3 is TGTGCCAGCTCACCTCACAGGGAACAGCCCCAGCATTTT. This gives the protein CASSPHREQPQHF.

The V and J genes are TRBV5-4 and TRBJ2-1, with TRBD2 as a possible D gene (5 bases). CDR1 SGHNT and CDR2 YYREEE come from the germline V gene (reference sequence). Trimming removed 1 base at V and 5 bases at J, with 16 bases between. The CDR3 is 16 residues long. The CDR3 here is CASSLFSRGSHNEQFF. The DNA for the CDR3 is TGTGCCAGCAGCTTGTTTTCTCGGGGATCCCACAATGAGCAGTTCTTC.